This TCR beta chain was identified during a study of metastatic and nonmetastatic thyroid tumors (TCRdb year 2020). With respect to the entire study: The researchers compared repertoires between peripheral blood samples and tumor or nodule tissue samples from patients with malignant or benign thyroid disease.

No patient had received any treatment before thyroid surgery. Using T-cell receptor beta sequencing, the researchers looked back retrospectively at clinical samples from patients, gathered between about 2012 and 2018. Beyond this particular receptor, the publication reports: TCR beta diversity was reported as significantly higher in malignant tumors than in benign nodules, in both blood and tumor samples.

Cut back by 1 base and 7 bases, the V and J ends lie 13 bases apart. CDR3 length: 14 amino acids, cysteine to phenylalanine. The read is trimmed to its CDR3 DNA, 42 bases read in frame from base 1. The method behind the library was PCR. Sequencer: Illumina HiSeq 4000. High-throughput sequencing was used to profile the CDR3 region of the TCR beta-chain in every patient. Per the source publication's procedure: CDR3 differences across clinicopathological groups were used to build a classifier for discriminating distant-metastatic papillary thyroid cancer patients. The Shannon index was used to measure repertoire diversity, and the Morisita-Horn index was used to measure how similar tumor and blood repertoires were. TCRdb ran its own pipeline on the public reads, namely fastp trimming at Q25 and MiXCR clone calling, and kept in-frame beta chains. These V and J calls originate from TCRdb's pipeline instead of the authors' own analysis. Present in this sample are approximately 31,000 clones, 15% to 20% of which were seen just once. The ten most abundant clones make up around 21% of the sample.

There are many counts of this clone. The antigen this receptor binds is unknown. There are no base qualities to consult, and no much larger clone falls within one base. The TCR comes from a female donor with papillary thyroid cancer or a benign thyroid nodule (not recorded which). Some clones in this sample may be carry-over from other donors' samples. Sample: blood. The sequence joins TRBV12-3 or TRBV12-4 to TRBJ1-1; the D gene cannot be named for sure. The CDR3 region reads CASSLERFNGEAFF. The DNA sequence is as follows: TGTGCCAGCAGTTTAGAAAGGTTTAATGGTGAAGCTTTCTTT.